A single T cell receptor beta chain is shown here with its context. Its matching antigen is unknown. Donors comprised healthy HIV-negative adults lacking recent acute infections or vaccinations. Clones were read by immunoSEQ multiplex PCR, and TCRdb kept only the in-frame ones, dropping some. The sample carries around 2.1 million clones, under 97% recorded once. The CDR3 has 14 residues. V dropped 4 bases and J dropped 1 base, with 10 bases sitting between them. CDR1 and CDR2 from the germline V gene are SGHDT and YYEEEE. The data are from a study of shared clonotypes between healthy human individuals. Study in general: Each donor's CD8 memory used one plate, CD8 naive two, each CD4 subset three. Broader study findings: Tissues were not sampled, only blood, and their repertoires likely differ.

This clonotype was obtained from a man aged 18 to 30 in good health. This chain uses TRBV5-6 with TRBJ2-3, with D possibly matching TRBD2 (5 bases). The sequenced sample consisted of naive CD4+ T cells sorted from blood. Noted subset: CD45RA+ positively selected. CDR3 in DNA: TGTGCCAGCAGCCCGCGCGGGCGCACAGATACGCAGTATTTT. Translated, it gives CASSPRGRTDTQYF. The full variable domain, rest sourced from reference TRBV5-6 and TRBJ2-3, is DAGVTQSPTHLIKTRGQQVTLRCSPKSGHDTVSWYQQALGQGPQFIFQYYEEEERQRGNFPDRFSGHQFPNYSSELNVNALLLGDSALYLCASSPRGRTDTQYFGPGTRLTVL.